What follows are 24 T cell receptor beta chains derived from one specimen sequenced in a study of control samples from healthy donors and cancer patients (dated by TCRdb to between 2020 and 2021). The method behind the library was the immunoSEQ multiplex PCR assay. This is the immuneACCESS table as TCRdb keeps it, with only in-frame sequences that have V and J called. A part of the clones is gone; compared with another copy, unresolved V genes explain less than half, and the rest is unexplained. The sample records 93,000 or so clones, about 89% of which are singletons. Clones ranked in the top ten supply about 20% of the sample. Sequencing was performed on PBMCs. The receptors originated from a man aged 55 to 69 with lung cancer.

CDR3 nucleotide sequence: TGTGCCTGGGGACAGGGGCCTTTTTACGAGCAGTACTTC. Protein: CAWGQGPFYEQYF. The rearrangement joins TRBV30 to TRBJ2-7, with 9 positions matching TRBD1. V trimming: 5 bases; J trimming: 4 bases; junction bases outside the gene matches: 6. Germline lookup yields CDR1 GTSNPN and CDR2 SVGIG (reference sequence). The CDR3 sequence is 13 residues long.

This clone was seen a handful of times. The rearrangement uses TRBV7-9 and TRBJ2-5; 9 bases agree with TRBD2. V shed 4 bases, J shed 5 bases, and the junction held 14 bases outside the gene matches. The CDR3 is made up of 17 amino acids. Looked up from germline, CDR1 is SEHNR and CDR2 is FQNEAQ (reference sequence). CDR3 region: CASSSAIAGEIGETQYF. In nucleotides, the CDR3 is TGTGCCAGCAGCTCCGCCATAGCGGGGGAAATTGGTGAGACCCAGTACTTC.

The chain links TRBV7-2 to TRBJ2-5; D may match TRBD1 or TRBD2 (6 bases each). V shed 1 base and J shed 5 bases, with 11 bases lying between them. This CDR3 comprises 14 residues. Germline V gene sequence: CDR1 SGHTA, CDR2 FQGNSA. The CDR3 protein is CASSLEGGRETQYF. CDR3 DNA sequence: TGTGCCAGCAGCTTAGAAGGGGGGCGGGAGACCCAGTACTTC.

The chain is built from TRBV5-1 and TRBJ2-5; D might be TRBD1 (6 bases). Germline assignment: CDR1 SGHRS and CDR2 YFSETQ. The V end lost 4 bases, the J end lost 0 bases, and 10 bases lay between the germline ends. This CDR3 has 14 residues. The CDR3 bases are TGCGCCAGCAGCCCTCGGACAGACCAAGAGACCCAGTACTTC. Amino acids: CASSPRTDQETQYF. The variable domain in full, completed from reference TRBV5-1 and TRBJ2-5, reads KAGVTQTPRYLIKTRGQQVTLSCSPISGHRSVSWYQQTPGQGLQFLFEYFSETQRNKGNFPGRFSGRQFSNSRSEMNVSTLELGDSALYLCASSPRTDQETQYFGPGTRLLVL.

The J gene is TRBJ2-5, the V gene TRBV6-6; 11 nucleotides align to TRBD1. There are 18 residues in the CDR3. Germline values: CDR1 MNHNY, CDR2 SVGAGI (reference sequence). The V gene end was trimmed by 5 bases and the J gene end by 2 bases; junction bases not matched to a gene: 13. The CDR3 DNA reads TGTGCCAGCAGTCGTTATAAAGGGACAGGGGGGGTACAAGAGACCCAGTACTTC. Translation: CASSRYKGTGGVQETQYF.

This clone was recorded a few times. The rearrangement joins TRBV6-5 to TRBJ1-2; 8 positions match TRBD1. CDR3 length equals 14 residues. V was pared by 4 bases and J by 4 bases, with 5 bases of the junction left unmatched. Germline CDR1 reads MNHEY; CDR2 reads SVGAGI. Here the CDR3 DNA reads TGTGCCAGCAGTTCCGGACAGGGATTCTATGGCTACACCTTC. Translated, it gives CASSSGQGFYGYTF.

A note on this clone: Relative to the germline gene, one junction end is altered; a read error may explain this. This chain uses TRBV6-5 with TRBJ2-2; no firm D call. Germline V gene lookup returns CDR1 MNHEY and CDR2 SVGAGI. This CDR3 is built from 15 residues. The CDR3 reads CASSLRPSNAGELFF. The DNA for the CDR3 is TGTGCCAGCAGTCTCCGACCCTCGAACGCCGGGGAGCTGTTTTTT.

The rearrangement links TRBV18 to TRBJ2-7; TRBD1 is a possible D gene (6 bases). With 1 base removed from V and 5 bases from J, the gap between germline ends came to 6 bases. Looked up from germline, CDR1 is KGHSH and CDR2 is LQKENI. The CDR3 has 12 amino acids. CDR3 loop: CASSPQGDEQYV. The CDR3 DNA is TGTGCCAGCTCACCACAGGGGGACGAGCAGTACGTC.

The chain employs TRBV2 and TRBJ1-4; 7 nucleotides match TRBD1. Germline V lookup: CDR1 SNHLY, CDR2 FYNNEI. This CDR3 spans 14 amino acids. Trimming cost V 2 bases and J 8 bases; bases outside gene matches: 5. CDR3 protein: CASSEFRGEEKLFF. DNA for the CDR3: TGTGCCAGCAGTGAATTCAGGGGGGAGGAAAAACTGTTTTTT.

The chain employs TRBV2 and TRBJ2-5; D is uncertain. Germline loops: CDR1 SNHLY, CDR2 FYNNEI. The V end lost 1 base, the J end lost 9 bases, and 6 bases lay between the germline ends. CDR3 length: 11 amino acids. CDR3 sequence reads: CASSEGWAQYF. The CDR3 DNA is TGTGCCAGCAGTGAAGGGTGGGCCCAGTACTTC.

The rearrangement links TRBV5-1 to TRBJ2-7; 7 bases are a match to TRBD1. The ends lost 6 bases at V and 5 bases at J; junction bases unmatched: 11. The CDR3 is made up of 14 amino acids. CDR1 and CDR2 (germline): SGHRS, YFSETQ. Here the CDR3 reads CASKKVSQGDEQYF. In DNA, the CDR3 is TGCGCCAGCAAAAAAGTGAGCCAGGGGGACGAGCAGTACTTC.

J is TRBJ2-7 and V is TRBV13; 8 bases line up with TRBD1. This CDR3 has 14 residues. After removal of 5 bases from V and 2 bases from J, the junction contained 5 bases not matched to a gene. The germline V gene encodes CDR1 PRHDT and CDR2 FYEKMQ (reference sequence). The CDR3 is CASSPGQGPYEQYF. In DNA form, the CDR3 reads TGTGCCAGCAGCCCAGGACAGGGACCCTACGAGCAGTACTTC. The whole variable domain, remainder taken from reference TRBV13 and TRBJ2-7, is AAGVIQSPRHLIKEKRETATLKCYPIPRHDTVYWYQQGPGQDPQFLISFYEKMQSDKGSIPDRFSAQQFSDYHSELNMSSLELGDSALYFCASSPGQGPYEQYFGPGTRLTVT.

CDR3 bases: TGCGCCAGCAGCGGGCTGACAGGGACGGGAGCTGAAGCTTTCTTT. It is translated as CASSGLTGTGAEAFF. The chain uses TRBV5-1 and TRBJ1-1; 7 bases match TRBD1. V lost 4 bases to trimming and J lost 6 bases; unmatched junction nucleotides: 12. The CDR3 covers 15 residues. From germline, CDR1 is SGHRS and CDR2 YFSETQ.

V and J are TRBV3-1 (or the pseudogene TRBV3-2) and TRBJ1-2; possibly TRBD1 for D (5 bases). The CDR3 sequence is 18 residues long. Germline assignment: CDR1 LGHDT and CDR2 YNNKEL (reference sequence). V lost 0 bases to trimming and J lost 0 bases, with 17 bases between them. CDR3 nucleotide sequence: TGTGCCAGCAGCCAAGATGCGGACATCAACCGAGCTAACTATGGCTACACCTTC. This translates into CASSQDADINRANYGYTF.

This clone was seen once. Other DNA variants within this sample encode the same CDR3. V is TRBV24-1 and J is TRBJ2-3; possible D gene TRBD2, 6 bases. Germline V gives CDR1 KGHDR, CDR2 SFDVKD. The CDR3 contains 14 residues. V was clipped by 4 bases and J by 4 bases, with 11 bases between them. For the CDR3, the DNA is TGTGCCACCAGTGACCCTGGGACTTCAGATACGCAGTATTTT. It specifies CATSDPGTSDTQYF.

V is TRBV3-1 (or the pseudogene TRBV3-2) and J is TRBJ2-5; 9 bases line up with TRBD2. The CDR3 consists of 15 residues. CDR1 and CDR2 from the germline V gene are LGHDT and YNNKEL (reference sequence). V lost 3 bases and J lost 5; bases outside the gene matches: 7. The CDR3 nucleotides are TGTGCCAGCAGCCAGGGCGGGGGGGCCGGTGAGACCCAGTACTTC. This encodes CASSQGGGAGETQYF.

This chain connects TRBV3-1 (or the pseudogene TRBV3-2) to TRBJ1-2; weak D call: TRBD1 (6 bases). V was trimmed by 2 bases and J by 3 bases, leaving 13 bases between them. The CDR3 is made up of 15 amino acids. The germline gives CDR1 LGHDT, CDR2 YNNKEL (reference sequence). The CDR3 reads CASSQYDRWDYGYTF. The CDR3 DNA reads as TGTGCCAGCAGCCAATACGACAGGTGGGACTATGGCTACACCTTC.

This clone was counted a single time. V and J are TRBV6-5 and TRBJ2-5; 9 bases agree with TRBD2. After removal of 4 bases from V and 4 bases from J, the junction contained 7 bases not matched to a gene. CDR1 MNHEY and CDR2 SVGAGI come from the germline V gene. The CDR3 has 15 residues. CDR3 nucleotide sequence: TGTGCCAGCAGTTCTAGCGGGGCCCAAGTAGAGACCCAGTACTTC. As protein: CASSSSGAQVETQYF.

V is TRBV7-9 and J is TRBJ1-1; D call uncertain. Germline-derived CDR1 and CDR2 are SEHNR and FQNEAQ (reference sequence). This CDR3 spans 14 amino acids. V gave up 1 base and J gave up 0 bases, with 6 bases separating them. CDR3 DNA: TGTGCCAGCAGCTTAGGTGGGCTGAACACTGAAGCTTTCTTT. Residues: CASSLGGLNTEAFF. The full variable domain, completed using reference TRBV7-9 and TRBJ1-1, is DTGVSQNPRHKITKRGQNVTFRCDPISEHNRLYWYRQTLGQGPEFLTYFQNEAQLEKSRLLSDRFSAERPKGSFSTLEIQRTEQGDSAMYLCASSLGGLNTEAFFGQGTRLTVV.

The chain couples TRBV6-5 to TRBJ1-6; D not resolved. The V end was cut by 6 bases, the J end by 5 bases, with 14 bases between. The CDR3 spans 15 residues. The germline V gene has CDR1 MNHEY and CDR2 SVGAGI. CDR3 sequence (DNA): TGTGCCAGCAGGCTTGGGAGGTTGGATAATTCACCCCTCCACTTT. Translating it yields CASRLGRLDNSPLHF.

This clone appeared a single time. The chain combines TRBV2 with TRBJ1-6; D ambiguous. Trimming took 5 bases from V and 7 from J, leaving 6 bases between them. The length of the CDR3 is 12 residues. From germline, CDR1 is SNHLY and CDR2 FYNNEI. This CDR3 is CASSLVNSPLHF. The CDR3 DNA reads TGTGCCAGCAGTTTGGTAAATTCACCCCTCCACTTT.

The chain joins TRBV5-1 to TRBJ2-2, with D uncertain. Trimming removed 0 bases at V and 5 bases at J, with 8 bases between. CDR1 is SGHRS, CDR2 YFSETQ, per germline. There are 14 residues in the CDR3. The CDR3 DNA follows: TGCGCCAGCAGCTTGGGGGATCGAACCGGGGAGCTGTTTTTT. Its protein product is CASSLGDRTGELFF.

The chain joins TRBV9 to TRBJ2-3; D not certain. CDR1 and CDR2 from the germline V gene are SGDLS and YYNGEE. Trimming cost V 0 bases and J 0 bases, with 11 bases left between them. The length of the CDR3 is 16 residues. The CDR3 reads CASSVENVLSTDTQYF. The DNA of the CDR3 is TGTGCCAGCAGCGTAGAAAATGTACTTAGCACAGATACGCAGTATTTT.

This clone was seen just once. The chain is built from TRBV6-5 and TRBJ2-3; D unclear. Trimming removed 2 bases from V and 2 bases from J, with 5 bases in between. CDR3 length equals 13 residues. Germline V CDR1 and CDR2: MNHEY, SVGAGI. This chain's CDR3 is CASSYTDTDTQYF. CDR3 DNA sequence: TGTGCCAGCAGTTACACAGACACAGATACGCAGTATTTT.